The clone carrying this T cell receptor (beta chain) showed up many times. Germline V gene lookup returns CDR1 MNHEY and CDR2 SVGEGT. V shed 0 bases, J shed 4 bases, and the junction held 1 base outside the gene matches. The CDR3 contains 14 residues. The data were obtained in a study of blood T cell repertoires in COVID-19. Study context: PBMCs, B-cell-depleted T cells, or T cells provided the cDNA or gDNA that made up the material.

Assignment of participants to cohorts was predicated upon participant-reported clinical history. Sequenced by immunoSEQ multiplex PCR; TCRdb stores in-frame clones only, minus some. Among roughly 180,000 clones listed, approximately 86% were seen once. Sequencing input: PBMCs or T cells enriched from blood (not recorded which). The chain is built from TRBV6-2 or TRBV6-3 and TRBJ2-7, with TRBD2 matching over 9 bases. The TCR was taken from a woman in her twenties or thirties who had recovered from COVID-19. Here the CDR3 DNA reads TGTGCCAGCAGTTACTCTAGCGGGAGTTACGAGCAGTACTTC. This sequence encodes CASSYSSGSYEQYF.